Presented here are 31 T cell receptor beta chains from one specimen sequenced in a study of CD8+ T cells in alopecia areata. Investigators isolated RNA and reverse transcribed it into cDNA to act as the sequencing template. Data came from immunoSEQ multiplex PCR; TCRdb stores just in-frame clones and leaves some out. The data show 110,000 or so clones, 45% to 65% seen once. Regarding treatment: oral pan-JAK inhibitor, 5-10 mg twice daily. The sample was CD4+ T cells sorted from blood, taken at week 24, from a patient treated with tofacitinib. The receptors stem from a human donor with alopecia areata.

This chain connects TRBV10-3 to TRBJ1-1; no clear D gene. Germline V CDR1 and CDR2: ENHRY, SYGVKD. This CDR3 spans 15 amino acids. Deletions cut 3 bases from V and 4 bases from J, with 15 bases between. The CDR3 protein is CAISEVELGSTEAFF. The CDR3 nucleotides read TGTGCCATCAGTGAAGTGGAGTTGGGCAGCACTGAAGCTTTCTTT.

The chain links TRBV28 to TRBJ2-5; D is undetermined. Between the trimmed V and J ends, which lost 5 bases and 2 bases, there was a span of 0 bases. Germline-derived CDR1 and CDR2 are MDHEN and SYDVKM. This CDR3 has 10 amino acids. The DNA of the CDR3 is TGTGCCAGCAGTCAAGAGACCCAGTACTTC. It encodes CASSQETQYF.

The CDR3 DNA follows: TGTGCCAGCAGCGGGACTAGCGGGGGGGCGAAGACCCAGTACTTC. This encodes CASSGTSGGAKTQYF. The gene calls are TRBV2 and TRBJ2-5; 16 nucleotides align to TRBD2. Germline lookup yields CDR1 SNHLY and CDR2 FYNNEI. The CDR3 runs 15 residues. Trimming at V came to 6 bases and at J to 6 bases, leaving 4 bases not matched to a gene.

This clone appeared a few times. CDR3 sequence: CAISGSGLPNEGYTF. As DNA, the CDR3 is TGTGCCATCAGTGGCTCGGGACTTCCTAATGAGGGCTACACCTTC. The rearrangement joins TRBV10-3 to TRBJ1-2, with a tentative D call TRBD1 (5 bases). The germline V and J ends were trimmed by 4 bases and 8 bases, with 20 bases remaining between them. CDR1 and CDR2 from the germline V gene are ENHRY and SYGVKD. This CDR3 spans 15 amino acids.

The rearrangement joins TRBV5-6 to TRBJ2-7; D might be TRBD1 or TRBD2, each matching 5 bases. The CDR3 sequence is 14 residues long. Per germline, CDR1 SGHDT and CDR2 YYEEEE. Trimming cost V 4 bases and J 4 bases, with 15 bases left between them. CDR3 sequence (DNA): TGTGCCAGCAGCGCACATGGGGGAAGATACGAGCAGTACTTC. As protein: CASSAHGGRYEQYF.

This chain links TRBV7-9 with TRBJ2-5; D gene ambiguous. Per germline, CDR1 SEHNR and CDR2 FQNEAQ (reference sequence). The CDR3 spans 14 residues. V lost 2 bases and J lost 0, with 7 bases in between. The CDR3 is CASSLTYNQETQYF. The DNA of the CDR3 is TGTGCCAGCAGCTTAACCTACAACCAAGAGACCCAGTACTTC.

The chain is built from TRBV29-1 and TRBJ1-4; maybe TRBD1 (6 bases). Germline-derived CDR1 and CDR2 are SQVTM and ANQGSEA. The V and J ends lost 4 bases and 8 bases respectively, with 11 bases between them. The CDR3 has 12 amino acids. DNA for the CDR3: TGCAGCGTTGGGGGGGCAGAAGAAAAACTGTTTTTT. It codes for CSVGGAEEKLFF.

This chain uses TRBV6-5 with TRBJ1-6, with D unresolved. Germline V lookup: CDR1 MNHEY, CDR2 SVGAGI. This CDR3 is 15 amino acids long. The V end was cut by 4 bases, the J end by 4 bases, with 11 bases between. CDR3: CASSWSARYNSPLHF. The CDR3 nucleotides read TGTGCCAGCAGTTGGTCAGCACGATATAATTCACCCCTCCACTTT.

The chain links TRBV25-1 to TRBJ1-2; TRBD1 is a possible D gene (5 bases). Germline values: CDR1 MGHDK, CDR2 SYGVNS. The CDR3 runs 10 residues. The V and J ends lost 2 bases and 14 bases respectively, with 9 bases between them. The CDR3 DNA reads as TGTGCCAGCAGTGAAGATCGGGGGACCTTC. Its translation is CASSEDRGTF.

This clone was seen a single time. The CDR3 loop is CASSLRPQETQYF. CDR3 nucleotides: TGCGCCAGCAGCTTGAGGCCCCAAGAGACCCAGTACTTC. The chain recombines TRBV5-1 with TRBJ2-5; D remains ambiguous. Germline CDR1 SGHRS, CDR2 YFSETQ. V gave up 1 base and J gave up 1 base, with 5 bases separating them. The CDR3 runs 13 residues.

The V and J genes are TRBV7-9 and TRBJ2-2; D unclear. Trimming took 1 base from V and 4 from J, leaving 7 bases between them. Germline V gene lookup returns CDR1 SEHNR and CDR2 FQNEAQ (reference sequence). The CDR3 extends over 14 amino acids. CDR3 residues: CASSLVSFTGELFF. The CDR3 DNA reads TGTGCCAGCAGCTTAGTCTCGTTCACCGGGGAGCTGTTTTTT.

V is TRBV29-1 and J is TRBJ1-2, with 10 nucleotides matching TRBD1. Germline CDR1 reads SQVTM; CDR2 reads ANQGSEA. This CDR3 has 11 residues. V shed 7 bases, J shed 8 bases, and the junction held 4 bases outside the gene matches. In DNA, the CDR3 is TGCAGCGGGGGGACAGGGGAAGGCTACACCTTC. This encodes CSGGTGEGYTF. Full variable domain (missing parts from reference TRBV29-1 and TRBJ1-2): SAVISQKPSRDICQRGTSLTIQCQVDSQVTMMFWYRQQPGQSLTLIATANQGSEATYESGFVIDKFPISRPNLTFSTLTVSNMSPEDSSIYLCSGGTGEGYTFGSGTRLTVV.

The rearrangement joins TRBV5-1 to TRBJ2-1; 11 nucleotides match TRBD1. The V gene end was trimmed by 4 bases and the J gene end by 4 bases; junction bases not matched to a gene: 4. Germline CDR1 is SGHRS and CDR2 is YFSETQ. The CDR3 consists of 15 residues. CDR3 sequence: CASSLGTGGYNEQFF. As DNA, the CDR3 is TGCGCCAGCAGCCTAGGGACAGGGGGGTACAATGAGCAGTTCTTC.

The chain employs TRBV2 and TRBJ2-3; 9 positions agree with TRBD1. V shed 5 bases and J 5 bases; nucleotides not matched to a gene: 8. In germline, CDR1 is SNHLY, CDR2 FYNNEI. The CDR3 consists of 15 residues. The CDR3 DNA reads TGTGCCAGCAGTCTCCGGGACAGGGACCGAGATACGCAGTATTTT. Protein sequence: CASSLRDRDRDTQYF.

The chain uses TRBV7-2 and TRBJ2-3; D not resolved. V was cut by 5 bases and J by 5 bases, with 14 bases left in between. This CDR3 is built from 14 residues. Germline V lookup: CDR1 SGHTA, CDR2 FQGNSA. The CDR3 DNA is TGTGCCAGCAGCCGTGAACCAGCACGAGATACGCAGTATTTT. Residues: CASSREPARDTQYF.

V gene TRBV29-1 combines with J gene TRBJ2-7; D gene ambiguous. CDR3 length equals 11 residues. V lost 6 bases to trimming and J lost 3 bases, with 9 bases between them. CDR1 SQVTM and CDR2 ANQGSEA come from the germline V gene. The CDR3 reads CSVMLVYEQYF. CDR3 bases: TGCAGCGTGATGCTTGTCTACGAGCAGTACTTC.

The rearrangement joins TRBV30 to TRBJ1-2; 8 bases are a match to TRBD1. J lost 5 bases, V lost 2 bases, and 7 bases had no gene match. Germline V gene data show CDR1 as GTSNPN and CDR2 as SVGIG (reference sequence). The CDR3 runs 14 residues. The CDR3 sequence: CAWSLRTGRYGYTF. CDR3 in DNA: TGTGCCTGGAGTCTTCGGACAGGGAGATATGGCTACACCTTC.

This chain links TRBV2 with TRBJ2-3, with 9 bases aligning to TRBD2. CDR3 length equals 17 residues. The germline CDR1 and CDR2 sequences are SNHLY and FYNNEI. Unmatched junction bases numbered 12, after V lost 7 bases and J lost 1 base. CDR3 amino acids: CASMDSRAGGRTDTQYF. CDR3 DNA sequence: TGTGCCAGCATGGACAGCAGAGCGGGGGGTCGCACAGATACGCAGTATTTT. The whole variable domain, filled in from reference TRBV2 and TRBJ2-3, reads EPEVTQTPSHQVTQMGQEVILRCVPISNHLYFYWYRQILGQKVEFLVSFYNNEISEKSEIFDDQFSVERPDGSNFTLKIRSTKLEDSAMYFCASMDSRAGGRTDTQYFGPGTRLTVL.

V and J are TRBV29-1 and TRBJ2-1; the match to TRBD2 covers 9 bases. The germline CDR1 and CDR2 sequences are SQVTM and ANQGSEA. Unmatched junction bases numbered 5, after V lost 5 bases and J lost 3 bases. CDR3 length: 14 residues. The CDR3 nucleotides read TGCAGCGTTCGAGCGGGGGGCCTCTACAATGAGCAGTTCTTC. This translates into CSVRAGGLYNEQFF.

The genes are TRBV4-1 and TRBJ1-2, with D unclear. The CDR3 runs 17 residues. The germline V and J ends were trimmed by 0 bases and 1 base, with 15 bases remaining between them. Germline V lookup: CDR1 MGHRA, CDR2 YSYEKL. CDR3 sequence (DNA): TGCGCCAGCAGCCAAGATCAAGGACTGACTGGTAACTATGGCTACACCTTC. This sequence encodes CASSQDQGLTGNYGYTF.

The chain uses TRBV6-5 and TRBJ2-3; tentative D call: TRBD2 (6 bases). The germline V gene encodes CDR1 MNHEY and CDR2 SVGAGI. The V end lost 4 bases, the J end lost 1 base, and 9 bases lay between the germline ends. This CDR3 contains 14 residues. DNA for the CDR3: TGTGCCAGCAGTTCGGGACTTCGCACAGATACGCAGTATTTT. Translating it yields CASSSGLRTDTQYF.

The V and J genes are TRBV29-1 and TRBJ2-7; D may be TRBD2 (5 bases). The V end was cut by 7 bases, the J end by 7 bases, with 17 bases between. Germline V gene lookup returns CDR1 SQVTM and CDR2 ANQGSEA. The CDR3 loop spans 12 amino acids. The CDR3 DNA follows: TGCAGCGCCCGCCGGGGTCCGGGGGAGCAGTACTTC. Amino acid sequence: CSARRGPGEQYF.

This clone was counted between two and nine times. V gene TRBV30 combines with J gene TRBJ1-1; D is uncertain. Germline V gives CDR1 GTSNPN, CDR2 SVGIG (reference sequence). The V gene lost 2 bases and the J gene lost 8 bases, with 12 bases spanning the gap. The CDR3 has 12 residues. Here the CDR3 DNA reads TGTGCCTGGAGTCCTACAAAACCAGAAGCTTTCTTT. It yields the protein CAWSPTKPEAFF. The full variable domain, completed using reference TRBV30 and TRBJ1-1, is SQTIHQWPATLVQPVGSPLSLECTVEGTSNPNLYWYRQAAGRGLQLLFYSVGIGQISSEVPQNLSASRPQDRQFILSSKKLLLSDSGFYLCAWSPTKPEAFFGQGTRLTVV.

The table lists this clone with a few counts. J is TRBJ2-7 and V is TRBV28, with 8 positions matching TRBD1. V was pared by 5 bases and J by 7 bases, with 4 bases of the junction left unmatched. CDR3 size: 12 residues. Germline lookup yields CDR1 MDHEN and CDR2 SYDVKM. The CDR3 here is CASSLNRGEQYF. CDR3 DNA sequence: TGTGCCAGCAGTCTCAACAGGGGGGAGCAGTACTTC.

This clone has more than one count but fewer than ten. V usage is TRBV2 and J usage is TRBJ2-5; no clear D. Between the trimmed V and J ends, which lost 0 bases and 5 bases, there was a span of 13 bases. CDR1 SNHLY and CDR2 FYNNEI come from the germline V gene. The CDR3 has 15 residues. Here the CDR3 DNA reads TGTGCCAGCAGTGAAGCGCAACCACCGCGGGAGACCCAGTACTTC. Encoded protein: CASSEAQPPRETQYF.

The CDR3 sequence: CSVGHGASYNEQFF. The CDR3, as DNA: TGCAGCGTGGGGCACGGGGCCTCCTACAATGAGCAGTTCTTC. The V call is TRBV29-1, the J call TRBJ2-1, with D possibly being TRBD1 or TRBD2 (5 bases each). This CDR3 has 14 residues. Trimming took 6 bases from V and 0 from J, leaving 12 bases between them. Germline CDR1 and CDR2: SQVTM and ANQGSEA.

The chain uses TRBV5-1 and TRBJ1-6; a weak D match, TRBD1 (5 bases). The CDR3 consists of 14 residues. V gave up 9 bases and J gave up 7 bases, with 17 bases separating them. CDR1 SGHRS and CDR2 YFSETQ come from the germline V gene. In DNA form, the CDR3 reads TGCGCCACCGCCCTAGGAGGGGAGAATTCACCCCTCCACTTT. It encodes CATALGGENSPLHF.

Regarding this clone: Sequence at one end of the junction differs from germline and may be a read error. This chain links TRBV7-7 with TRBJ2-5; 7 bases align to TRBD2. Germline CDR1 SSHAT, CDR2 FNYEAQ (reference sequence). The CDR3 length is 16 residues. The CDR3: CASSLGRGTRQETQYF. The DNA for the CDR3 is TGTGCTAGCAGCTTGGGGCGGGGGACCCGCCAAGAGACCCAGTACTTC. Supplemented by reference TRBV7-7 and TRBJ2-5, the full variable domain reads GAGVSQSPRYKVTKRGQDVTLRCDPISSHATLYWYQQALGQGPEFLTYFNYEAQPDKSGLPSDRFSAERPEGSISTLTIQRTEQRDSAMYRCASSLGRGTRQETQYFGPGTRLLVL.

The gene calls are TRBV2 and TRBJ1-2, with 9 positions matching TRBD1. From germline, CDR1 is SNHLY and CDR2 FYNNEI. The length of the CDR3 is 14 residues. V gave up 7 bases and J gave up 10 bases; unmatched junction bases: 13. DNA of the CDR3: TGTGCCAGCAAGGAAGCGGGACAGGGAGGGGACTACACCTTC. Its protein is CASKEAGQGGDYTF.

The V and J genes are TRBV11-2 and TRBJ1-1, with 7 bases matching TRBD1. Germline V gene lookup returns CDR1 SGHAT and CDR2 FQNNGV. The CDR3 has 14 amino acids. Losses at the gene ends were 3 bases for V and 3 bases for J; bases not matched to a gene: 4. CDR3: CASSFIDRDTEAFF. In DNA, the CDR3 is TGTGCCAGCAGCTTTATCGACAGGGACACTGAAGCTTTCTTT.

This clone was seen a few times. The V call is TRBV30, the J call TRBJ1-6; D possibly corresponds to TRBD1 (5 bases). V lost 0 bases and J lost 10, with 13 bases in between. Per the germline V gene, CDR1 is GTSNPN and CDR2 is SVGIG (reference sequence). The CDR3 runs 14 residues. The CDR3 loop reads CAWSVTGLGSPLHF. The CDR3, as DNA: TGTGCCTGGAGTGTGACGGGACTAGGGTCACCCCTCCACTTT.